Below are 25 T cell receptor beta chains sequenced from a single sample in a study of T cells in Graves' hyperthyroidism and ophthalmopathy. Using RNA transcripts as the source, TCR beta CDR3 regions were amplified. Using the HTBI primer set, a first-round RT-PCR was run on the TCR CDR3. TCRdb itself ran the multiplex PCR reads through MiXCR, one entry per CDR3 protein. The table shows 800,000 or so distinct CDR3 sequences, with around 39% occurring only once. The sequenced material came from blood. These receptors came from a man aged 18 to 29 with Graves' hyperthyroidism.

The chain carries TRBV7-9 and TRBJ1-1, with D tentatively TRBD1 (5 bases). CDR1 is SEHNR, CDR2 FQNEAQ, per germline (reference sequence). This CDR3 region has 13 residues. Trimming cost V 4 bases and J 6 bases, with 12 bases left between them. The CDR3 here is CASSSGTGPEAFF. The CDR3 DNA is TGTGCCAGCAGCTCCGGGACGGGCCCTGAAGCTTTCTTT.

The chain has TRBV19 and TRBJ1-6; 7 bases fit TRBD1. This CDR3 comprises 14 residues. With 5 bases clipped from V and 9 bases from J, the junction kept 7 bases outside the gene matches. Germline V gives CDR1 LNHDA, CDR2 SQIVND (reference sequence). In DNA form, the CDR3 reads TGTGCCAGTAGTTCGGGACAGAGCCTTTCACCCCTCCACTTT. Its protein product is CASSSGQSLSPLHF.

The chain is built from TRBV2 and TRBJ2-7, with unresolved D. The CDR3 contains 13 residues. The V gene lost 8 bases and the J gene lost 3 bases, with 14 bases spanning the gap. Germline loops: CDR1 SNHLY, CDR2 FYNNEI. CDR3 bases: TGTGCCAGCTCGGCTACTACAAACTACGAGCAGTACTTC. Translating it yields CASSATTNYEQYF.

This clonotype was seen at least ten times. The J gene is TRBJ1-2, the V gene TRBV29-1, with a weak D call TRBD1 (5 bases). This CDR3 has 13 amino acids. Germline CDR1 and CDR2: SQVTM and ANQGSEA. Trimming removed 2 bases from V and 4 bases from J, with 11 bases in between. CDR3 in DNA: TGCAGCGTTGAACCCAGACAGACCTATGGCTACACCTTC. This gives the protein CSVEPRQTYGYTF.

This clonotype has at least ten counts. The V and J genes are TRBV4-2 and TRBJ2-6, with TRBD1 matching over 12 bases. Trimming at V came to 3 bases and at J to 11 bases, leaving 5 bases not matched to a gene. The CDR3 contains 15 residues. Germline V gives CDR1 LGHNA, CDR2 YNFKEQ. The CDR3 sequence is CASSQKGQGAHVLTF. The CDR3 DNA reads as TGTGCCAGCAGCCAGAAGGGACAGGGGGCTCACGTCCTGACTTTC.

This clonotype was observed a single time. The chain uses TRBV10-3 and TRBJ2-3; 7 nucleotides match TRBD1. The CDR3 extends over 13 amino acids. The ends lost 11 bases at V and 0 bases at J; junction bases unmatched: 5. The germline CDR1 and CDR2 sequences are ENHRY and SYGVKD. CDR3: CAAQGSSTDTQYF. Written as DNA, the CDR3 is TGTGCCGCACAGGGGTCTAGCACAGATACGCAGTATTTT.

The table lists this clonotype with a count of one. The gene calls are TRBV10-2 and TRBJ1-5; perhaps TRBD1 as D (6 bases). This CDR3 spans 14 amino acids. Germline-derived CDR1 and CDR2 are WSHSY and SAAADI. With 6 bases removed from V and 5 bases from J, the gap between germline ends came to 14 bases. The CDR3 loop reads CASSLDSPDQPQHF. The CDR3 nucleotides read TGCGCCAGCAGCTTGGACAGCCCGGATCAGCCCCAGCATTTT.

The chain is built from TRBV20-1 and TRBJ1-2; D might be TRBD1 (6 bases). CDR1 is DFQATT, CDR2 SNEGSKA, per germline (reference sequence). V gave up 0 bases and J gave up 6 bases, with 14 bases separating them. This CDR3 contains 14 residues. This CDR3 reads CSARDQGTLNGYTF. The CDR3, as DNA: TGCAGTGCTAGAGATCAAGGGACATTGAATGGCTACACCTTC.

This clonotype was picked up many times. The chain couples TRBV6-1 to TRBJ1-5; D remains unclear. V dropped 5 bases and J dropped 4 bases, with 9 bases sitting between them. CDR3 length: 13 residues. In germline, CDR1 is MNHNS, CDR2 SASEGT. The CDR3 spells CASSPTENQPQHF. In DNA, the CDR3 is TGTGCCAGCAGTCCGACCGAGAATCAGCCCCAGCATTTT.

As concerns this clonotype: This may be a read error, as it is one base from a much larger clone. The chain links TRBV7-8 to TRBJ2-7; 9 bases fit TRBD1. The CDR3 is made up of 13 amino acids. After removal of 6 bases from V and 5 bases from J, the junction contained 5 bases not matched to a gene. Per the germline V gene, CDR1 is SGHVS and CDR2 is FQNEAQ. The CDR3 here is CASRQQGADEQYF. The CDR3 coding sequence is TGTGCCAGCAGACAACAGGGGGCGGACGAGCAGTACTTC.

This clonotype came up many times. The chain couples TRBV29-1 to TRBJ1-5; no definite D call. V lost 3 bases and J lost 10, with 16 bases in between. This CDR3 comprises 13 residues. Germline-derived CDR1 and CDR2 are SQVTM and ANQGSEA. The CDR3 region is CSVDEGTGAPQHF. In DNA form, the CDR3 reads TGCAGCGTTGATGAGGGTACGGGAGCCCCCCAGCATTTT. Drawing the rest from reference TRBV29-1 and TRBJ1-5, the complete variable domain is SAVISQKPSRDICQRGTSLTIQCQVDSQVTMMFWYRQQPGQSLTLIATANQGSEATYESGFVIDKFPISRPNLTFSTLTVSNMSPEDSSIYLCSVDEGTGAPQHFGDGTRLSIL.

V is TRBV7-9 and J is TRBJ1-1; D possibly corresponds to TRBD1 (5 bases). The CDR3 loop spans 14 amino acids. V lost 4 bases and J lost 3, with 12 bases in between. Germline values: CDR1 SEHNR, CDR2 FQNEAQ (reference sequence). In DNA, the CDR3 is TGTGCCAGCAGCTCCGGGGCGACCCACACTGAAGCTTTCTTT. Protein product: CASSSGATHTEAFF.

The CDR3 nucleotides read TGTGCCAGCAGCCCAGCAACGACAGGGATTAGAAACACCATATATTTT. This sequence encodes CASSPATTGIRNTIYF. The chain combines TRBV7-9 with TRBJ1-3; 7 nucleotides align to TRBD1. From germline, CDR1 is SEHNR and CDR2 FQNEAQ (reference sequence). The CDR3 loop spans 16 amino acids. After removal of 5 bases from V and 5 bases from J, the junction contained 12 bases not matched to a gene.

CDR3 bases: TGTGCCAGCAGTGAATGGCAAATCAATGAGCAGTTCTTC. Its translation is CASSEWQINEQFF. The gene calls are TRBV2 and TRBJ2-7; the D is unclear. With the DNA end fitting TRBJ2-1 better, the J assignment may be wrong. The CDR3 runs 13 residues. From germline, CDR1 is SNHLY and CDR2 FYNNEI.

This clonotype was observed a few times. The chain couples TRBV6-6 to TRBJ1-5; D ambiguous. Germline lookup yields CDR1 MNHNY and CDR2 SVGAGI (reference sequence). The CDR3 spans 14 residues. V was cut by 6 bases and J by 0 bases, with 9 bases left in between. The CDR3 protein is CASRFSDSNQPQHF. In nucleotides, the CDR3 is TGTGCCAGCAGGTTCAGTGATAGCAATCAGCCCCAGCATTTT.

Concerning this clonotype: One junction end does not reproduce the germline sequence, and a read error may be involved. The CDR3 DNA reads as TGTGCCGGTAGTATAGAGGTGGCAGGTAGAAATCAGCCCCAGCATTTT. Its translation is CAGSIEVAGRNQPQHF. This chain uses TRBV19 with TRBJ1-5; unclear D gene. The length of the CDR3 is 16 residues. Germline CDR1 is LNHDA and CDR2 is SQIVND (reference sequence).

This clonotype was recorded many times. The J gene is TRBJ1-5, the V gene TRBV12-3 or TRBV12-4, with D possibly matching TRBD1 (6 bases). Trimming removed 4 bases from V and 6 bases from J, with 13 bases in between. The CDR3 is 14 amino acids. CDR3 loop: CASSSGQKGQPQHF. The CDR3, as DNA: TGTGCCAGCAGTTCCGGACAGAAAGGTCAGCCCCAGCATTTT.

This clonotype was found a few times. For the CDR3, the DNA is TGCGCCAGCAGCCACCAATCGGGGGAATCCTACGAGCAGTACTTC. It translates to CASSHQSGESYEQYF. The chain employs TRBV4-1 and TRBJ2-7; possible D gene TRBD2, 6 bases. Trimming took off 3 bases at V and 1 base at J, with 13 bases between the two ends. The germline CDR1 and CDR2 sequences are MGHRA and YSYEKL. The CDR3 sequence is 15 residues long.

This clonotype has a handful of counts. CDR3 region: CASSLGLVGTQYF. The DNA for the CDR3 is TGTGCCAGCAGCCTAGGACTAGTGGGGACCCAGTACTTC. The genes are TRBV11-3 and TRBJ2-5, with 7 bases identical to TRBD2. This CDR3 spans 13 amino acids. Looked up from germline, CDR1 is SGHNT and CDR2 is YENEEA. J lost 7 bases, V lost 5 bases, and 7 bases had no gene match.

The chain uses TRBV6-1 and TRBJ2-7, with D possibly TRBD2 on 5 matching bases. Germline CDR1 reads MNHNS; CDR2 reads SASEGT. The CDR3 consists of 12 residues. The V and J ends lost 8 bases and 2 bases respectively, with 10 bases between them. The CDR3 bases are TGTGCCAGCGGATCAGCGGCCTACGAGCAGTACTTC. It yields the protein CASGSAAYEQYF.

The chain uses TRBV9 and TRBJ1-1; possible D gene TRBD1, 6 bases. Germline CDR1 SGDLS, CDR2 YYNGEE. The CDR3 sequence is 14 residues long. V was trimmed by 5 bases and J by 3 bases, leaving 14 bases between them. The CDR3 loop reads CASSYETGYTEAFF. DNA of the CDR3: TGTGCCAGCAGTTACGAAACAGGGTACACTGAAGCTTTCTTT.

The genes are TRBV29-1 and TRBJ1-6, with D possibly TRBD1 on 6 matching bases. Germline values: CDR1 SQVTM, CDR2 ANQGSEA. Trimming stripped 5 bases from V and 8 bases from J, with 13 bases between. The length of the CDR3 is 13 residues. The CDR3 spells CSVSGRTDSPLHF. The CDR3 DNA reads as TGCAGCGTTTCCGGCCGGACAGATTCACCCCTCCACTTT.

In its sample, this clonotype was seen a few times. The chain is built from TRBV5-6 and TRBJ1-1; 9 nucleotides match TRBD1. This CDR3 has 15 amino acids. CDR1 and CDR2 (germline): SGHDT, YYEEEE. V lost 5 bases, J lost 6 bases, and 11 bases stayed unmatched. The CDR3 is CASSIGDRAGPEAFF. CDR3 coding DNA: TGTGCCAGCAGTATCGGGGACAGGGCGGGCCCTGAAGCTTTCTTT.

This clonotype was seen more than once but under ten times. The rearrangement links TRBV10-3 to TRBJ1-5; D remains unclear. Germline V CDR1 and CDR2: ENHRY, SYGVKD. The CDR3 loop spans 14 amino acids. The ends were cut back, 10 bases at V and 0 bases at J, with 13 bases in the middle. The CDR3 nucleotides read TGTGCCACCTCCTTGACGGATAGCAATCAGCCCCAGCATTTT. Amino acid sequence: CATSLTDSNQPQHF.

This clonotype was seen at least ten times. The chain uses TRBV19 and TRBJ1-1; D ambiguous. The CDR3 spans 13 residues. Trimming shortened V by 8 bases and J by 0 bases, and 10 bases separated the two germline ends. Germline CDR1 LNHDA, CDR2 SQIVND (reference sequence). Here the CDR3 reads CASARAMNTEAFF. CDR3 DNA: TGTGCCAGTGCGCGGGCAATGAACACTGAAGCTTTCTTT.